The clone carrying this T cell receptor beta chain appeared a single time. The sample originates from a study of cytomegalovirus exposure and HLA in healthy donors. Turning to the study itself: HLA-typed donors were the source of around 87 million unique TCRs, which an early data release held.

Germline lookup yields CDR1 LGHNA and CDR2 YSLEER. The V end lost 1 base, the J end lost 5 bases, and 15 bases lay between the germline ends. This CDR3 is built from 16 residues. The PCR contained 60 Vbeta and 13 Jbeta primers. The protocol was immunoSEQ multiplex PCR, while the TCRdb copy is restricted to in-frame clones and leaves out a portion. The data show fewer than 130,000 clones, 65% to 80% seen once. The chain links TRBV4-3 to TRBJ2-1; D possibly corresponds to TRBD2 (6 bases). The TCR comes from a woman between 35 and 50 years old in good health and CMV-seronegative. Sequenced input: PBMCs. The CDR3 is CASSQGDWRGHNEQFF. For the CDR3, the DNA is TGCGCCAGCAGCCAAGGCGACTGGCGGGGCCACAATGAGCAGTTCTTC.